This is a list of T cell receptor beta chains from one sample in a study of cytomegalovirus exposure and HLA in healthy donors. TCRdb's table, derived via immunoSEQ multiplex PCR, lists solely in-frame clones and lacks some. The sample lists around 150,000 clones; 60% to 85% were seen once. Sequencing used PBMCs. The origin of the receptors is a man aged 40-55 years in good health and CMV-seronegative. The CDR3 runs from the conserved cysteine through the conserved F or W. D genes are given only for firm matches. Clone size is not always given. Where it is, it says once, few, many or a class for expanded clones.

j_call clone_size d_call v_call cdr3_aa cdr3_nt
TRBJ2-7 . . TRBV7-9 CASSGGFSSYEQYF TGTGCCAGCAGTGGGGGCTTCAGCTCCTACGAGCAGTACTTC
TRBJ2-7 . TRBD1 TRBV5-1 CASSRTGEYEQYF TGCGCCAGCAGCCGGACAGGGGAGTACGAGCAGTACTTC
TRBJ2-2 . . TRBV14 CASSQEDVGRGNTGELFF TGTGCCAGCAGCCAAGAAGATGTGGGCAGGGGGAACACCGGGGAGCTGTTTTTT
TRBJ2-7 . . TRBV19 CASSNPGGLDYEQYF TGTGCCAGTAGCAACCCCGGCGGACTCGACTACGAGCAGTACTTC
TRBJ2-3 . . TRBV7-3 CASSLYGAVSDTQYF TGTGCCAGCAGCTTATACGGAGCGGTGTCAGATACGCAGTATTTT
TRBJ1-4 . . TRBV28 CASSRVRLTNEKLFF TGTGCCAGCAGTCGCGTCCGCCTCACTAATGAAAAACTGTTTTTT
TRBJ2-7 . TRBD1 TRBV19 CASSIDRDYEQYF TGTGCCAGTAGTATTGACAGGGACTACGAGCAGTACTTC
TRBJ2-2 . TRBD1 TRBV5-1 CASSLSKGQLNTGELFF TGCGCCAGCAGCTTGAGTAAGGGACAGTTGAACACCGGGGAGCTGTTTTTT
TRBJ1-5 . . TRBV28 CASRPTFFRGFGQPQHF TGTGCCAGCAGACCAACTTTCTTTAGGGGTTTTGGTCAGCCCCAGCATTTT
TRBJ2-1 . . TRBV25-1 CAVGPGSSYNEQFF TGTGCCGTGGGTCCAGGTAGCTCCTACAATGAGCAGTTCTTC
TRBJ2-7 . . TRBV7-9 CASSSSGGGYEQYF TGTGCCAGCAGCTCGTCGGGGGGCGGCTACGAGCAGTACTTC
TRBJ1-4 . . TRBV7-8 CASSLRPAQNKRTNEKLFF TGTGCCAGCAGCTTACGTCCGGCACAGAATAAGCGGACTAATGAAAAACTGTTTTTT
TRBJ2-7 . . TRBV5-1 CASSPAGNKGYEQYF TGCGCCAGCAGCCCCGCCGGGAATAAAGGATACGAGCAGTACTTC
TRBJ2-5 . . TRBV6-5 CASRSGEGQETQYF TGTGCCAGCAGGTCAGGGGAGGGACAAGAGACCCAGTACTTC
TRBJ2-3 . TRBD2 TRBV28 CASSLSKTSGRADTQYF TGTGCCAGCAGTTTATCCAAGACTAGCGGGAGAGCAGATACGCAGTATTTT
TRBJ1-6 . . TRBV5-8 CASSLAGQGNSPLHF TGTGCCAGCAGCTTGGCAGGGCAGGGTAATTCACCCCTCCACTTT
TRBJ1-2 . TRBD1 TRBV27 CASSLSGQGWTNYGYTF TGTGCCAGCAGTTTATCGGGACAGGGTTGGACTAACTATGGCTACACCTTC
TRBJ2-2 . TRBD1 TRBV11-3 CASSIQGAWNTGELFF TGTGCCAGCAGCATACAGGGGGCATGGAACACCGGGGAGCTGTTTTTT
TRBJ2-5 . . TRBV9 CASSVEEGGRTQYF TGTGCCAGCAGCGTAGAGGAGGGGGGGCGGACCCAGTACTTC
TRBJ2-7 . . TRBV19 CASSIDQGHIYEQYF TGTGCCAGTAGTATAGATCAGGGACACATCTACGAGCAGTACTTC
TRBJ2-7 . . TRBV27 CASSPRVDLLAYEQYF TGTGCCAGCAGTCCCCGGGTTGACCTGTTGGCCTACGAGCAGTACTTC
TRBJ1-4 . TRBD1 TRBV5-4 CASSLARDSNEKLFF TGTGCCAGCAGCTTGGCACGGGACAGCAATGAAAAACTGTTTTTT
TRBJ2-1 . . TRBV27 CASSPGIGPNEQFF TGTGCCAGCAGTCCAGGAATCGGTCCCAATGAGCAGTTCTTC
TRBJ1-1 . TRBD1 TRBV7-3 CASSPQGGDTEAFF TGTGCCAGCAGCCCACAGGGGGGGGACACTGAAGCTTTCTTT
TRBJ1-2 few TRBD1 TRBV2 CASRDRPNYGYTF TGTGCCAGCCGGGACAGACCTAACTATGGCTACACCTTC
TRBJ1-2 . . TRBV5-1 CASRRTDANYGYTF TGCGCCAGCAGACGGACAGACGCTAACTATGGCTACACCTTC
TRBJ1-2 . TRBD1 TRBV7-2 CASAGQHYGYTF TGTGCCAGCGCGGGACAGCACTATGGCTACACCTTC
TRBJ1-4 once . TRBV7-9 CASHGPGPGDNEKLFF TGTGCCAGCCATGGTCCGGGACCGGGGGATAATGAAAAACTGTTTTTT
TRBJ2-7 . . TRBV28 CASSSPGFPYEQYF TGTGCCAGCAGTTCGCCAGGGTTTCCTTACGAGCAGTACTTC
TRBJ2-1 . . TRBV7-9 CASSPGGTYNEQFF TGTGCCAGCAGCCCCGGGGGAACCTACAATGAGCAGTTCTTC
TRBJ2-7 . . TRBV7-2 CASSPLGGSYEQYF TGTGCCAGCAGCCCACTGGGCGGGTCCTACGAGCAGTACTTC
TRBJ1-3 few . TRBV28 CASEFGGDSGNTIYF TGTGCCAGCGAGTTTGGGGGGGACTCTGGAAACACCATATATTTT
TRBJ1-3 . . TRBV6-5 CASGRGSGNTIYF TGTGCCAGCGGCCGGGGCTCTGGAAACACCATATATTTT
TRBJ1-2 . TRBD1 TRBV28 CASSPGGLYGYTF TGTGCCAGCAGTCCAGGGGGATTGTACGGCTACACCTTC
TRBJ1-1 . . TRBV15 CATSRTPQVTEAFF TGTGCCACCAGCAGGACACCTCAGGTCACTGAAGCTTTCTTT
TRBJ1-2 . TRBD1 TRBV28 CASTFTGGNYGYTF TGTGCCAGCACCTTTACAGGGGGCAACTATGGCTACACCTTC
TRBJ2-1 . TRBD1 TRBV4-1 CASSQGQGAYNEQFF TGCGCCAGCAGCCAAGGACAGGGGGCCTACAATGAGCAGTTCTTC
TRBJ2-2 few TRBD2 TRBV4-1 CASSQAGGVGDLTGELFF TGCGCCAGCAGCCAAGCCGGGGGGGTGGGGGATTTGACCGGGGAGCTGTTTTTT
TRBJ2-7 . . TRBV11-2 CASSLVLSYEQYF TGTGCCAGCAGCTTAGTTCTGAGCTACGAGCAGTACTTC
TRBJ1-1 . . TRBV29-1 CSVVDTNTEAFF TGCAGCGTTGTGGACACAAACACTGAAGCTTTCTTT
TRBJ2-7 . TRBD1 TRBV19 CASRGPSGQGAHEQYF TGTGCCAGTCGAGGGCCGTCAGGACAGGGGGCGCACGAGCAGTACTTC
TRBJ2-7 . . TRBV30 CAWSVRTPYEQYF TGTGCCTGGAGTGTAAGGACTCCTTACGAGCAGTACTTC
TRBJ2-5 . . TRBV6-1 CASSDAQSLYQETQYF TGTGCCAGCAGTGACGCACAGTCTCTGTACCAAGAGACCCAGTACTTC
TRBJ2-2 . . TRBV5-4 CASSRGEVGELFF TGTGCCAGCTCCAGGGGAGAGGTCGGGGAGCTGTTTTTT
TRBJ2-2 . TRBD1 TRBV7-9 CASSPRDRGTGELFF TGTGCCAGCAGCCCTCGGGACAGGGGTACCGGGGAGCTGTTTTTT
TRBJ1-3 . . TRBV7-2 CASRSFPGGIGNTIYF TGTGCCAGCCGATCCTTCCCCGGGGGAATTGGAAACACCATATATTTT
TRBJ2-2 few . TRBV4-1 CASSRSRGGNTGELFF TGCGCCAGCAGCCGGTCGAGGGGGGGTAACACCGGGGAGCTGTTTTTT
TRBJ1-3 . . TRBV19 CASSLTAHSGNTIYF TGTGCCAGTAGTTTGACAGCCCACTCTGGAAACACCATATATTTT